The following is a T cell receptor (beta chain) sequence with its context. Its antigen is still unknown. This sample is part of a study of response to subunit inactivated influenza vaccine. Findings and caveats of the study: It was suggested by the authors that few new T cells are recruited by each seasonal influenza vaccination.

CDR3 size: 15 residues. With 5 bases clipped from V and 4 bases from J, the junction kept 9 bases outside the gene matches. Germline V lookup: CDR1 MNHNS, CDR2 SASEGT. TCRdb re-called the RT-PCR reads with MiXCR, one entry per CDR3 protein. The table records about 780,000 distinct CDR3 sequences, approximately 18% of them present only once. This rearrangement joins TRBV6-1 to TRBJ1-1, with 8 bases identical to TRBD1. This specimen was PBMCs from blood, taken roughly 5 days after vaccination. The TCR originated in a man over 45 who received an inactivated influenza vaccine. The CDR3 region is CASSRDRGRSTEAFF. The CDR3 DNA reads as TGTGCCAGCAGTCGAGACAGGGGACGAAGCACTGAAGCTTTCTTT.